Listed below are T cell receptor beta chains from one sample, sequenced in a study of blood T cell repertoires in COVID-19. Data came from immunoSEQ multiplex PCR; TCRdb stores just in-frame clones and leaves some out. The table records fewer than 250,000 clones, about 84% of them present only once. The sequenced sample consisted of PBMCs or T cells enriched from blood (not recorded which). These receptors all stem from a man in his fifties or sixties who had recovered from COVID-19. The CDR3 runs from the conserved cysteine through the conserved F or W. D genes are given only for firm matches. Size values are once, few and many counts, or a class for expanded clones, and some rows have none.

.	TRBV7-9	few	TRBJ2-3	TGTGCCAGCAGCCCTTCGGGGAACACAGATACGCAGTATTTT	CASSPSGNTDTQYF
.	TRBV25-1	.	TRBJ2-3	TGTGCCAGCAGTATAGGGGGGGGCCCCACAGATACGCAGTATTTT	CASSIGGGPTDTQYF
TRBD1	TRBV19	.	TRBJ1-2	TGTGCCAGTAACATAAGACAGGGGGCGGATGGCTACACCTTC	CASNIRQGADGYTF
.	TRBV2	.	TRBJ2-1	TGTGCCAGCAGTGGGGACTCTTACAATGAGCAGTTCTTC	CASSGDSYNEQFF
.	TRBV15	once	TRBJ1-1	TGTGCCACCAGCAAAACAGACACAGGACAATCTGAAGCTTTCTTT	CATSKTDTGQSEAFF
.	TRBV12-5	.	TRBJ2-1	TGTGCTAGTGGTTTGGTACGGGGCGGGGCCAACAATGAGCAGTTCTTC	CASGLVRGGANNEQFF
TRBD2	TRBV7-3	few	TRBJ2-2	TGTGCCAGCAGCTCCCCGGGGGGGCCCAACACCGGGGAGCTGTTTTTT	CASSSPGGPNTGELFF
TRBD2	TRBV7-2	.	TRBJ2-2	TGTGCCAGCAGCTTAGCTACTAGCGGGGGGCGGCGATTGACCGGGGAGCTGTTTTTT	CASSLATSGGRRLTGELFF
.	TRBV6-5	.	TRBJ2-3	TGTGCCAGCAGTTACACGACGGGGTCGGATACGCAGTATTTT	CASSYTTGSDTQYF
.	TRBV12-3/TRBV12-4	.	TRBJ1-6	TGTGCCAGCAGTTTAGACCCACAGGGACGACTCCACTTT	CASSLDPQGRLHF
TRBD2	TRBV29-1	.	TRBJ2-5	TGCAGCGGGCTGGGACTAGCGGGAGAGACCCAGTACTTC	CSGLGLAGETQYF
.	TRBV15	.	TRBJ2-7	TGTGCCACCAGCAGATCCCAGGGACTGGGGTCGGTCGGGGAGCAGTACTTC	CATSRSQGLGSVGEQYF
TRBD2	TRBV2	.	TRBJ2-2	TGTGCCAGCAGTGAAGGGGGAGGGGCCTTCACCGGGGAGCTGTTTTTT	CASSEGGGAFTGELFF
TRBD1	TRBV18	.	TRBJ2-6	TGTGCCAGCTCACCAGATGGACAGGGGCGCGGGGCCAACGTCCTGACTTTC	CASSPDGQGRGANVLTF
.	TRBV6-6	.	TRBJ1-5	TGTGCCAGCAGTTCCTCTCAGGGAGGCACAAATCAGCCCCAGCATTTT	CASSSSQGGTNQPQHF
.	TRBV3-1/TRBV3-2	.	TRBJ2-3	TGTGCCAGCAGCCTGGCGTGGCGGGGCCTTGTGCATACGCAGTATTTT	CASSLAWRGLVHTQYF
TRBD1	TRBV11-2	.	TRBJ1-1	TGTGCCAGCAGCATCCTTGGACAGGGGGCCACTGAAGCTTTCTTT	CASSILGQGATEAFF
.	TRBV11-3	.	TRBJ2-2	TGTGCCAGCAGCTCGCCTAGATCCCGGGGCGGGGCCTTCGGCACCGGGGAGCTGTTTTTT	CASSSPRSRGGAFGTGELFF
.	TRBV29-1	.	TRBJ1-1	TGCAGCGCCGGGCGGGGTACTGAAGCTTTCTTT	CSAGRGTEAFF
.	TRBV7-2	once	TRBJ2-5	TGTGCCAGCAGCTTAGCGGGGGCGAAGACCCAGTACTTC	CASSLAGAKTQYF
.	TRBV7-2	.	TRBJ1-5	TGTGCCAGCAGCCAAAGGGGCGGGACGGATAGCAATCAGCCCCAGCATTTT	CASSQRGGTDSNQPQHF
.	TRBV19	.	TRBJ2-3	TGTGCCAGTAGCCGCCTATTAGCGGTGGGCACAGATACGCAGTATTTT	CASSRLLAVGTDTQYF
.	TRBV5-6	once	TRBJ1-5	TGTGCCAGCAGCTTGATGCAGGTAGATCAGCCCCAGCATTTT	CASSLMQVDQPQHF
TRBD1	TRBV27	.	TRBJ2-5	TGTGCCAGCAGTCTGAGGGGGCTGGCGGAGACCCAGTACTTC	CASSLRGLAETQYF
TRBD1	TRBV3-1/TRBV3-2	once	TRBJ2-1	TGTGCCAGCAGCCAAGACTTCAGGGGGCGATACAATGAGCAGTTCTTC	CASSQDFRGRYNEQFF
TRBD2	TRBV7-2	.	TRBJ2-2	TGTGCCAGCAGCACGACTAGCGGGGGGTCCGGGGAGCTGTTTTTT	CASSTTSGGSGELFF
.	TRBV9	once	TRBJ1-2	TGTGCCAGCAGCGTAAGAACAGGGTCGGGTGGCTACACCTTC	CASSVRTGSGGYTF
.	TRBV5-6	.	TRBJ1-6	TGTGCCAGCAGCTTCCTGACAGTTGGCTCACCCCTCCACTTT	CASSFLTVGSPLHF
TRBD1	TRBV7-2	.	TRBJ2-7	TGTGCCAGCAGCTTAGCGGGGGACAGGGGAACCTACGAGCAGTACTTC	CASSLAGDRGTYEQYF
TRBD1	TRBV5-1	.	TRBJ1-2	TGCGCCAGCAGCTTGGAGAGACAGGGAACTAGGGGCTACACCTTC	CASSLERQGTRGYTF
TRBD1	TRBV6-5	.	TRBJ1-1	TGTGCCAGCAGAGACAGGGATTCGAACACTGAAGCTTTCTTT	CASRDRDSNTEAFF
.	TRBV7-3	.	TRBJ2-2	TGTGCCAGCAGCCCATCCCTGGGGCAGGCGAACACCGGGGAGCTGTTTTTT	CASSPSLGQANTGELFF